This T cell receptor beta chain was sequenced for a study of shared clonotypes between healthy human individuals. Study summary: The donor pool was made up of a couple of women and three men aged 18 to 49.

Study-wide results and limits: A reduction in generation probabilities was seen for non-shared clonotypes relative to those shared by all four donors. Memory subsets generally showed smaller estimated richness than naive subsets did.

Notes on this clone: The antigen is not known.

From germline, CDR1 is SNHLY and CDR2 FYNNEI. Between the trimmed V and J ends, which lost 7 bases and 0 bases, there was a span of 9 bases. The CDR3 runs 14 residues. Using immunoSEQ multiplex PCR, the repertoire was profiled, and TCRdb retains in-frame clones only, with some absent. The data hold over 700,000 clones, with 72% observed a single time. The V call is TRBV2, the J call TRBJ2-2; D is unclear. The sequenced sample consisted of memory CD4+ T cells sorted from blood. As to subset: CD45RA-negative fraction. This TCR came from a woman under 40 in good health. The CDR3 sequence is CASKVSSNTGELFF. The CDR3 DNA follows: TGTGCCAGCAAAGTATCTTCGAACACCGGGGAGCTGTTTTTT.